This TCR beta chain was sequenced in a study of molecular identifiers for immune sequencing clone quantification (dated by TCRdb to about 2018). A note on the overall study: In a replicate experiment, RNA from roughly 20,000 or 100,000 naive CD8 T cells was split into five aliquots, four of which were sequenced. The study was a methods study using CD8 T cells to benchmark molecular-identifier clustering-based TCR repertoire sequencing (MIDCIRS) and TCR RNA copy counting.

The CDR3 runs 15 amino acids, cysteine and phenylalanine included. Only CDR3 DNA remains: 45 bases, in frame from the first base. CDR1 and CDR2, per the germline V gene, are SGHRS and YFSETQ. V and J are trimmed by 4 bases and 3 bases, and the gene matches miss 6 bases of the junction. Overall study outcomes, separate from this receptor: When barcode sub-clustering was not used, chimeric consensus sequences inflated TCR diversity, with chimeras reaching as high as 47%. The naive libraries included spiked-in Jurkat TCR RNA (under eleven copies' worth), and this Jurkat TCR RNA is not part of the donor repertoire. Spiked-in Jurkat TCR RNA equal to a single cell's worth was reported to be detectable even within one million naive CD8 T cells. Highly expanded clone sizes could be underestimated if identical TCR molecules share a barcode. Modeling estimated 3 to 3.5 recovered TCR RNA copies per cell, compared with approximately 9.5 by digital PCR, which implies about 30% capture efficiency. In CMV-specific effector cells, over 97% of molecules were held by clones above 20 RNA copies, whereas under 1% of molecules were held by such clones in naive cells.

Libraries were made using PCR. Sequencing was carried out with a NextSeq 500. Bulk TCR libraries were made following a previously described method, with the TCR primers given in Table S5. The Qiagen AllPrep DNA/RNA kit was used to purify total RNA. Before any analysis, reads coming from multiple sequencing runs of the same library were combined into one pool. Per the authors' processing: Only reads with exact TCR constant sequence were kept, trimmed to 150 nt, and grouped by their 12-nt molecular barcodes. Within each barcode group, reads were sub-clustered at a 15% Levenshtein threshold, and quality-weighted consensus sequences were built per RNA molecule. Non-functional sequences were excluded, and lower-count sequences lying one edit away from another sequence were also excluded. Barcode sub-clusters with fewer than 20% of the maximum read count were removed, based on fitting two negative binomial distributions. TCRdb cleaned the public reads at Q25 with fastp, built clones with MiXCR and kept in-frame beta chains. Here each entry gathers all rows of one CDR3 protein and keeps the most common genes and DNA. The V and J calls were not made by the authors but by TCRdb's processing. The sample table contains about half a million distinct CDR3 sequences; only one count was recorded for about 25% of them. The leading ten clones occupy around 0.79% of the sample.

This clonotype was observed many times. The antigen it recognizes is unknown. Base qualities are not recorded, but no much larger clone differs from it by a single base. Naive CD8 T cell libraries were made from around 18,000 to 910,000 sorted cells using 10%, 30% or 50% of purified RNA. Naive CD8 T cells were FACS-sorted as CD8+CD4-CCR7+CD45RA+ on a BD FACSAria II into RLT Plus buffer. To test detection sensitivity, Jurkat RNA equal to some 11 TCR copies was added to samples of about 17,000-1,100,000 naive CD8 T cells. CD8 T cells were enriched with RosetteSep CD8+ T Cell Enrichment Cocktail and Ficoll-Paque, followed by ACK red cell lysis.

The chain links TRBV5-1 with TRBJ2-7, with TRBD1 identical over 11 junction bases. This receptor was identified in a human donor in good health. Some libraries in this study had Jurkat cell RNA spiked in. The sequencing input was naive CD8+ T cells from blood, with Jurkat cell RNA spiked in. Read against the paper, the sample's cell subset or site label means: FACS-sorted CD8+CD4-CCR7+CD45RA+ naive T cells. CDR3 sequence: CASSPDRGLGYEQYF. Here is the DNA: TGCGCCAGCAGCCCGGACAGGGGGCTAGGCTACGAGCAGTACTTC.